This T cell receptor beta chain was observed in a study of beta chain features in type 1 diabetes. Findings of the study overall: TCRB CDR3 length was moderately but significantly reduced in all four CD4+ subsets of Type 1 diabetes patients.

Every donor provided one heparinised blood draw, which averaged approximately 100 mL. Based on CD45RO/CCR7/CD25/CD127/CD95/CD27, CD4+ regulatory, stem cell-like memory, naive and central memory cells were sorted. Purities in excess of 95% were seen in all sorted populations. The germline V and J ends were trimmed by 3 bases and 3 bases, with 4 bases remaining between them. The germline CDR1 and CDR2 sequences are SGHTA and FQGNSA. The CDR3 spans 12 residues. Since all of the isolated RNA was reverse transcribed, expressed TCRB transcripts were what got sequenced. Average reads for naive, central memory and regulatory T cell samples were roughly 3.4 million. TCRdb keeps only in-frame clones here, not all; method: immunoSEQ multiplex PCR. The sample has roughly 340,000 clones; 10% to 15% are singletons. Only a few counts were recorded for this clone. The antigen remains undetermined.

The specimen was naive CD4+ T cells from blood. The sequence was collected from a woman between 18 and 29 years old with type 1 diabetes. This chain joins TRBV7-2 and TRBJ2-3; D gene unclear. The CDR3 nucleotides are TGTGCCAGCAGCTTTGCGACAGATACGCAGTATTTT. Translated, it gives CASSFATDTQYF.